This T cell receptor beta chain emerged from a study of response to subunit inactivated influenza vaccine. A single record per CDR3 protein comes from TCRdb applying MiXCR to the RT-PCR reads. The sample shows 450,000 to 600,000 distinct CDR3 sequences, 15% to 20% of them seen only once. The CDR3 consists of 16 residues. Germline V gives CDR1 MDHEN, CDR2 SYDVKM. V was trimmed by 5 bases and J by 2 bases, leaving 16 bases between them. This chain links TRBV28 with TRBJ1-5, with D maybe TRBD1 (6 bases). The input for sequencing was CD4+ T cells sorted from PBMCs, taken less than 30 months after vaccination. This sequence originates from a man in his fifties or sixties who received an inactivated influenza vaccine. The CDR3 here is CASSPGTFWGNQPQHF. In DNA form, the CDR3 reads TGTGCCAGCAGTCCCGGGACATTCTGGGGCAATCAGCCCCAGCATTTT.